This T cell receptor beta chain was documented in a study of blood T cell repertoires in COVID-19 (dated by TCRdb to 2020 to 2022). Broadly, across the study: Collaborator samples came from the United States, Italy and Spain and covered acute and convalescent phases of COVID-19. A de-identified subject ID, COVID-19 status, age in years and sex were almost always included in the sample metadata. Subjects who had been exposed to COVID-19, were actively infected with it, or had recovered from it provided the deeply sampled blood TCRbeta repertoires that made up the dataset. HLA class I and class II types, where available, came from metadata supplied by the sample provider rather than from assay-based typing. The repertoires were released in a freely available public database intended as a resource for research on the immune response to SARS-CoV-2. The prospective study material was composed of cDNA or gDNA derived from T cells, B-cell-depleted T cells, or PBMCs. The samples were drawn from the first 160 participants of the ongoing ImmuneRACE study and from more than 1,000 subjects provided by 6 global collaborators. Results the study describes overall, beyond this receptor: The amount of clinical and demographic metadata varied by source and participant and was provided uncurated.

V loses 7 bases, J loses 8 bases, and the germline ends lie 21 bases apart. Measured from the cysteine to the phenylalanine, the CDR3 is 15 residues long. The entry retains the CDR3 DNA only, 45 bases that are in frame from base 1. From a lookup of the germline V gene, CDR1 and CDR2 are MNHEY and SVGAGI. TCRbeta CDR3 regions were amplified from genomic DNA using the immunoSEQ Assay, a bias-controlled multiplex PCR. In the authors' own workflow: The number of nucleated cells in each sample was estimated from the amplification of reference gene primers within the assay. To quantify the absolute abundance of each unique TCRbeta CDR3 rearrangement, sequence reads were collapsed and filtered. For each sample, productive Simpson clonality was calculated as the square root of Simpson's diversity index across productive rearrangements. TCRdb's version of the immuneACCESS table is confined to in-frame rearrangements and falls short of the full clone set. An unresolved V gene accounts for under half of the shortfall where checked; the remainder is of unknown origin. V, J and clone size are those of that table, while D and trimming were read from the DNA. In this sample the table shows about 40,000 clones, 70% to 90% of which occur a single time. 15% to 20% of the sample lies in the top ten.

To note about this clone: Its antigen remains unidentified. Base qualities are missing; no much larger clone stands one base away.

Collaborating institutions collected whole blood in K2EDTA tubes following their own protocols. Collaborator samples were shipped for TCRbeta analysis as frozen whole blood, isolated PBMCs, or DNA extracted from either sample type. The receptor was isolated from a man aged 45-60 years in a cohort sampled during active COVID-19. Sequenced material: peripheral blood. This chain is built from TRBV6-5 and TRBJ2-1, with no D gene named confidently. The CDR3 is CASTQDGSPADEQFF. The DNA is as follows: TGTGCCAGCACCCAAGACGGCTCTCCGGCGGATGAGCAGTTCTTC.